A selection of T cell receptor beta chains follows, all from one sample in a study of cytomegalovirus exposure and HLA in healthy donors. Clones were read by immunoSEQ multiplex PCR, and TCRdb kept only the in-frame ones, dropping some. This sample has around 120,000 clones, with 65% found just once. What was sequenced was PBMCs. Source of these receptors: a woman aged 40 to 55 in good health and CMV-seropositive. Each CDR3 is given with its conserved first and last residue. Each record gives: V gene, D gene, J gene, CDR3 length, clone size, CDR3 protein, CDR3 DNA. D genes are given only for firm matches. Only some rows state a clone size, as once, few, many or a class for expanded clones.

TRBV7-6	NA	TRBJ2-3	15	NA	CASSLIAGVTDTQYF	TGTGCCAGCAGCTTAATCGCAGGGGTCACAGATACGCAGTATTTT
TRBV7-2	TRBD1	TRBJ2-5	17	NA	CASSFTGQGAVGETQYF	TGTGCCAGCAGTTTTACTGGACAGGGGGCAGTTGGAGAGACCCAGTACTTC
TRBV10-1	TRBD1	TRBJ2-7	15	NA	CASSYRGQGAPEQYF	TGCGCCAGCAGTTACAGGGGACAGGGGGCTCCCGAGCAGTACTTC
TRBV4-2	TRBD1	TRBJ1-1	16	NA	CASSQPSQGLNTEAFF	TGTGCCAGCAGCCAACCCTCACAGGGGCTGAACACTGAAGCTTTCTTT
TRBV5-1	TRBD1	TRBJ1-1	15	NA	CASSSLGTANTEAFF	TGCGCCAGCAGCTCCCTCGGGACAGCTAACACTGAAGCTTTCTTT
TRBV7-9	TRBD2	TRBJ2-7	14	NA	CASSAGTSDYEQYF	TGTGCCAGCAGCGCCGGGACTAGCGATTACGAGCAGTACTTC
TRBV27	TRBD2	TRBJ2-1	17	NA	CASSSRTSWSSYNEQFF	TGTGCCAGCAGTTCCAGGACTAGCTGGAGCTCCTACAATGAGCAGTTCTTC
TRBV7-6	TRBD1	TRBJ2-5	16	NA	CASTLHGQGLRETQYF	TGTGCCAGCACCCTACACGGACAGGGTCTTCGAGAGACCCAGTACTTC
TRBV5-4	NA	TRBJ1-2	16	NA	CASSLLGSRQNYGYTF	TGTGCCAGCAGCTTGTTAGGCAGTAGACAGAACTATGGCTACACCTTC
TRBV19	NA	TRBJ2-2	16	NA	CASSTNRAQDTGELFF	TGTGCCAGTAGTACCAACAGGGCCCAGGACACCGGGGAGCTGTTTTTT
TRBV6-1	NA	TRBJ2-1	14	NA	CASSVRGIGNEQFF	TGTGCCAGCAGTGTTCGGGGAATTGGCAATGAGCAGTTCTTC
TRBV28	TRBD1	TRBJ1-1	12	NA	CASLQGFAEAFF	TGTGCCAGCCTACAGGGGTTTGCTGAAGCTTTCTTT
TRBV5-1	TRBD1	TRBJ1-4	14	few	CASRRTGNFEKLFF	TGCGCCAGCCGTAGGACAGGGAATTTTGAAAAACTGTTTTTT
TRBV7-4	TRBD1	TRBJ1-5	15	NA	CASSLMGTGLEPQHF	TGTGCCAGCAGCTTAATGGGGACAGGGCTCGAGCCCCAGCATTTT
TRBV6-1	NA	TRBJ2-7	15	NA	CASSEWRTRGTEQYF	TGTGCCAGCAGTGAATGGAGGACTAGGGGGACCGAGCAGTACTTC
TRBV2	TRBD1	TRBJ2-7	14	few	CASSPETGAYEQYF	TGTGCCAGCAGTCCAGAGACAGGGGCCTACGAGCAGTACTTC
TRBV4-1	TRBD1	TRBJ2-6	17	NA	CASSQGQGTSGANVLTF	TGCGCCAGCAGCCAAGGACAGGGCACCTCTGGGGCCAACGTCCTGACTTTC
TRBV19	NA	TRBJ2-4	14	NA	CASSIGSGGNIQYF	TGTGCCAGTAGTATAGGTAGCGGTGGGAACATTCAGTACTTC
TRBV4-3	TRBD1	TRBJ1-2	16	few	CASSQEDRYRGYGYTF	TGCGCCAGCAGCCAAGAAGATAGGTACAGGGGCTATGGCTACACCTTC
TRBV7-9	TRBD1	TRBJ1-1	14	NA	CASSFDRESTEAFF	TGTGCCAGCAGCTTCGACAGGGAATCGACTGAAGCTTTCTTT
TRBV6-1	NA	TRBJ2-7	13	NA	CASSWDIYYEQYF	TGTGCCAGCAGTTGGGACATATACTACGAGCAGTACTTC
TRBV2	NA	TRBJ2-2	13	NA	CASGAQGTGELFF	TGTGCCAGCGGCGCTCAGGGGACCGGGGAGCTGTTTTTT
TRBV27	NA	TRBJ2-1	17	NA	CASSLMGSLSSYNEQFF	TGTGCCAGCAGTTTAATGGGCTCCCTGAGCTCCTACAATGAGCAGTTCTTC
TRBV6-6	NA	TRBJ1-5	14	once	CASSTGYSNQPQHF	TGTGCCAGCAGCACGGGATATAGCAATCAGCCCCAGCATTTT